This is a list of T cell receptor beta chains from one sample in a study of spatial heterogeneity in lung cancer. MiXCR was run by TCRdb on the 5' RACE reads, yielding one entry per CDR3 protein. This sample has some 70,000 distinct CDR3 sequences; 13% occur once, and the top ten carry over 5.5%. Sequenced material: PBMCs, taken at surgery. These receptors were collected from a male donor with early-stage non-small cell lung cancer. Each CDR3 is given with its conserved first and last residue. D genes are given only for firm matches. The size of a clone is reported for some rows only, either as once, few or many, or as a class for expanded clones.

clone size	V gene	J gene	D gene	CDR3 DNA	CDR3 protein
few	TRBV4-3	TRBJ2-1	.	TGCGCCAGCAGCCAAGACACACCCCAAAACCCCCACAATGAGCAGTTCTTC	CASSQDTPQNPHNEQFF
few	TRBV19	TRBJ1-5	.	TGTGCCAGTAGTATAGGAGGGCAAGTTCAGCCCCAGCATTTT	CASSIGGQVQPQHF
many	TRBV9	TRBJ1-5	TRBD1	TGTGCCAGCAGCGTAGGACAGGGGAATCAGCCCCAGCATTTT	CASSVGQGNQPQHF
many	TRBV6-2/TRBV6-3	TRBJ1-4	TRBD1	TGTGCCACCAAGCGGGACAGGAGCGAAAAACTGTTTTTT	CATKRDRSEKLFF
few	TRBV7-9	TRBJ1-6	.	TGTGCCAGCACCGAGACAGGCGACTCACCCCTCCACTTT	CASTETGDSPLHF
many	TRBV27	TRBJ2-5	.	TGTGCCAGCAGCCCGGGTGGGGGAGAGACCCAGTACTTC	CASSPGGGETQYF
.	TRBV6-5	TRBJ2-1	TRBD2	TGTGCCAGCAGGGCTAGCGGGAACAATGAGCAGTTCTTC	CASRASGNNEQFF
.	TRBV10-3	TRBJ2-5	TRBD1	TGTGCCATCGGCATAGGACAGGGGGAAGAGACCCAGTACTTC	CAIGIGQGEETQYF
many	TRBV4-1	TRBJ1-2	TRBD1	TGCGCCAGCAGCAAGGGGGCTGGCTACACCTTC	CASSKGAGYTF
many	TRBV7-2	TRBJ1-1	.	TGTGCCAGCAGCCTGGTGGCCCAAGCTTTCTTT	CASSLVAQAFF
.	TRBV27	TRBJ1-5	TRBD1	TGTGCCAGCAGTTTATTGCGGCAGGGGGGGCAGCCCCAGCATTTT	CASSLLRQGGQPQHF
many	TRBV23-1	TRBJ2-2	.	TGCGCCAGCAGTCTGACGGATGCCGGGGAGCTGTTTTTT	CASSLTDAGELFF
many	TRBV29-1	TRBJ1-1	.	TGCAGCGCCGAGCCGGGACTTCCCATGAACACTGAAGCTTTCTTT	CSAEPGLPMNTEAFF
.	TRBV20-1	TRBJ1-5	.	TGCAGTGCTAGGTCGTATAGCAATCAGCCCCAGCATTTT	CSARSYSNQPQHF
few	TRBV11-3	TRBJ2-7	TRBD1	TGTGCCAGCAAACGAGCCGGGACAGAGTACTACGAGCAGTACTTC	CASKRAGTEYYEQYF
.	TRBV7-2	TRBJ2-1	TRBD2	TGTGCCAGCAGCTCAGACCCGGGGGGCTACAATGAGCAGTTCTTC	CASSSDPGGYNEQFF
few	TRBV4-3	TRBJ1-2	.	TGCGCCAGCAGCCAAGAACCCCGCGCTAACTATGGCTACACCTTC	CASSQEPRANYGYTF
few	TRBV7-6	TRBJ1-5	.	TGTGCCAGCAGCCCGGGACAACTCAATCAGCCCCAGCATTTT	CASSPGQLNQPQHF
.	TRBV20-1	TRBJ1-1	.	TGCAGTGCTAGTGGGTCGGTGAACACTGAAGCTTTCTTT	CSASGSVNTEAFF
.	TRBV6-5	TRBJ2-1	.	TGTGCCAGCAGTAGCCGAAGAAGAAACGACCGGGACCAAGAGGGTGGTGAGCAGTTCTTC	CASSSRRRNDRDQEGGEQFF
few	TRBV24-1	TRBJ1-1	.	TGTGCCACCAGTGATGCGGGACACCCAGGCACGCCTTTCTTT	CATSDAGHPGTPFF
.	TRBV30	TRBJ2-3	.	TGTGCCTGGGATCTCTCGGGCCTCGGGCAGTATTTT	CAWDLSGLGQYF
few	TRBV5-1	TRBJ2-1	.	TGCGCCAGCAGCTTGGCCGGCGGGCCGAGCTCCTACAATGAGCAGTTCTTC	CASSLAGGPSSYNEQFF
.	TRBV12-3/TRBV12-4	TRBJ2-2	TRBD1	TGTGCCAGCGGTTCCTACGGGACAGGGGGCACCGGGGAGCTGTTTTTT	CASGSYGTGGTGELFF
.	TRBV6-6	TRBJ2-2	.	TGTGCCAGTGAAGACACCGGGGAGCTGTTTTTT	CASEDTGELFF
many	TRBV5-1	TRBJ1-2	TRBD1	TGCGCCAGCAGCTTGGCGACAGGGGGCACACTCTCTACCTTC	CASSLATGGTLSTF
.	TRBV6-6	TRBJ2-7	.	TGTGCCAGCAGTTCTAGAGGCGAGCAGTACTTC	CASSSRGEQYF
large	TRBV12-3/TRBV12-4	TRBJ2-1	.	TGTGCCAGCAGTCCTGTCACTGGGTTGAATGAGCAGTTCTTC	CASSPVTGLNEQFF
few	TRBV2	TRBJ1-5	TRBD1	TGTGCCGGACAGGACAGCGTGTCGAATCAGCCCCAGCATTTT	CAGQDSVSNQPQHF
.	TRBV3-1	TRBJ2-1	TRBD2	TGTGCCAGCAGCCGAAACCCCCCGGGACTAGCGGGGAACAATGAGCAGTTCTTC	CASSRNPPGLAGNNEQFF
.	TRBV5-1	TRBJ2-7	.	TGCGCCAGCAGCCCGAGAATAGGATCCTACGAGCAGTACTTC	CASSPRIGSYEQYF
.	TRBV3-1	TRBJ2-7	.	TGTGCCAGCACCTCCGTCGACGGTTACGAGCAGTACTTC	CASTSVDGYEQYF
.	TRBV2	TRBJ2-7	.	TGTGCCAGCAGTCTCCTCGGAGCCTACGAGCAGTACTTC	CASSLLGAYEQYF
medium-sized	TRBV10-3	TRBJ1-4	.	TGTGCCATCAGTGAGCGGCAGACAGATAACGAACTGTTTTTT	CAISERQTDNELFF
few	TRBV18	TRBJ2-5	TRBD2	TGTGCCAGCTCACATCTAGCGGGAGTCAGGGAAAAGACCCAGTACTTC	CASSHLAGVREKTQYF
.	TRBV12-3/TRBV12-4	TRBJ2-1	TRBD2	TGTGCCAGCAGCCGGCCGGTCCTAGCGGGAGGCCCCTACAATGAGCAGTTCTTC	CASSRPVLAGGPYNEQFF
many	TRBV28	TRBJ2-2	TRBD2	TGTGCCAGCAGTTCACCGGTGGGACTAGCGGACCTCACCGGGGAGCTGTTTTTT	CASSSPVGLADLTGELFF
.	TRBV5-6	TRBJ2-2	.	TGTGCCAGCAGCCAGGACGTGACGAACACCGGGGAGCTGTTTTTT	CASSQDVTNTGELFF
many	TRBV4-3	TRBJ2-7	.	TGCGCCAGCAGCCAAGACAGAGGCCCCTACGAGCAGTACTTC	CASSQDRGPYEQYF
many	TRBV29-1	TRBJ1-4	.	TGCAGCCCGCCGGCTCAGGGACGAAATGAAAAACTGTTTTTT	CSPPAQGRNEKLFF
.	TRBV29-1	TRBJ2-1	TRBD1	TGCAGCGTTGGGACAGGGTCAGACTACTACAATGAGCAGTTCTTC	CSVGTGSDYYNEQFF
.	TRBV2	TRBJ1-2	.	TGTGCCAGCAGTGGTTTTGAAATAGATGGCTACACCTTC	CASSGFEIDGYTF
few	TRBV27	TRBJ2-1	.	TGTGCCAGCAGCCGCCCTAACAATGAGCAGTTCTTC	CASSRPNNEQFF
.	TRBV2	TRBJ2-2	.	TGTGCCAGCAGAACGGACGGTGGGGTCGGGGAGCTGTTTTTT	CASRTDGGVGELFF
.	TRBV11-3	TRBJ2-1	TRBD2	TGTGCCAGCAGCTTGCTAGCGGTTTTGGATGAGCAGTTCTTC	CASSLLAVLDEQFF
few	TRBV29-1	TRBJ1-1	TRBD1	TGCAGCGTTGACCCACAGGGGGTAGGTACTGAAGCTTTCTTT	CSVDPQGVGTEAFF
.	TRBV12-3/TRBV12-4	TRBJ2-2	.	TGTGCCAGCAGCCACACTCTACAGGGCGAGGCCGGGGAGCTGTTTTTT	CASSHTLQGEAGELFF
few	TRBV6-5	TRBJ1-2	.	TGTGCCAGCAGCAACCAGAGACAAAGCTATGGCTACACCTTC	CASSNQRQSYGYTF
few	TRBV7-8	TRBJ1-4	.	TGTGCCAGCAGCTCACCGGGAGTACGGGAAAAACTGTTTTTT	CASSSPGVREKLFF
many	TRBV30	TRBJ2-7	.	TGTGCCTGGGCCGGACATTGGTCCTACGAGCAGTACTTC	CAWAGHWSYEQYF
many	TRBV9	TRBJ2-2	.	TGTGCCAGCAGCGTAACGGCAGGGGATACCGGGGAGCTGTTTTTT	CASSVTAGDTGELFF
once	TRBV15	TRBJ2-1	.	TGTGCCACGGGAGCGAATGAGCAGTTCTTC	CATGANEQFF
medium-sized	TRBV2	TRBJ1-5	.	TGTGCCAGCAGTGAAGCTTATAGCAATCAGCCCCAGCATTTT	CASSEAYSNQPQHF
many	TRBV7-9	TRBJ1-1	TRBD1	TGTGCCAGCAGCTCCGGACAGGGGGCGCAGATCACTGAAGCTTTCTTT	CASSSGQGAQITEAFF
few	TRBV15	TRBJ2-3	TRBD2	TGTGCCACCAGCAGAGATCGAGCGGGGATTAGCACAGATACGCAGTATTTT	CATSRDRAGISTDTQYF
.	TRBV7-2	TRBJ1-1	TRBD1	TGTGCCAGCAGCTTAACAGGGGTGAACACTGAAGCTTTCTTT	CASSLTGVNTEAFF
few	TRBV10-3	TRBJ2-7	.	TGTGCCACTCATGACGGGTACGAGCAGTACTTC	CATHDGYEQYF
.	TRBV5-6	TRBJ2-7	.	TGTGCCAGCAGCACCCTAGCCCTCGCGGGCACCGAGCAGTACTTC	CASSTLALAGTEQYF